The 32 T cell receptor beta chains below come from one sample, sequenced in a study of cytomegalovirus exposure and HLA in healthy donors. Researchers ran the PCR with 60 Vbeta and 13 Jbeta primers. The table came from immunoSEQ multiplex PCR; TCRdb's copy has only in-frame clones and leaves some out. The sample lists some 190,000 clones, 79% occurring once. Source material: PBMCs. These receptor sequences come from a woman under 30 in good health and CMV-seronegative.

This rearrangement joins TRBV4-2 to TRBJ2-1; 13 nucleotides agree with TRBD2. The length of the CDR3 is 16 residues. Germline assignment: CDR1 LGHNA and CDR2 YNFKEQ. The J segment lost 7 bases and the V segment lost 0 bases, leaving 3 bases of the junction unmatched. The CDR3 protein is CASSQELAGGENEQFF. CDR3 nucleotides: TGTGCCAGCAGCCAAGAACTAGCGGGAGGGGAAAATGAGCAGTTCTTC.

The V gene is TRBV6-1, the J gene TRBJ1-5; D is unresolved. Trimming removed 2 bases from V and 1 base from J, with 9 bases in between. This CDR3 is built from 15 residues. Looked up from germline, CDR1 is MNHNS and CDR2 is SASEGT. The CDR3 sequence: CASSELGVSNQPQHF. The CDR3 DNA sequence: TGTGCCAGCAGTGAACTAGGAGTGAGCAATCAGCCCCAGCATTTT.

At least ten counts were recorded for this clone. V and J are TRBV6-5 and TRBJ2-1, with 10 bases identical to TRBD1. The CDR3 extends over 15 amino acids. From germline, CDR1 is MNHEY and CDR2 SVGAGI. The ends lost 6 bases at V and 5 bases at J; junction bases unmatched: 7. The CDR3 nucleotides are TGTGCCAGCAGAGGTAGGACAGGGGGTAACAATGAGCAGTTCTTC. Encoded protein: CASRGRTGGNNEQFF.

This clone was seen just once. The V and J genes are TRBV9 and TRBJ2-7, with D hard to call. CDR1 SGDLS and CDR2 YYNGEE come from the germline V gene. The CDR3 extends over 13 amino acids. The V gene lost 0 bases and the J gene lost 2 bases, with 6 bases spanning the gap. The CDR3 sequence: CASSVGATYEQYF. The CDR3 region has the DNA TGTGCCAGCAGCGTAGGGGCCACCTACGAGCAGTACTTC.

This CDR3 is CASSVLSTDEQYF. CDR3 coding DNA: TGTGCCAGCAGCGTATTATCGACAGATGAGCAGTACTTC. This sequence joins TRBV9 and TRBJ2-7; a possible D gene is TRBD1 (5 bases). The CDR3 sequence is 13 residues long. Deletions cut 1 base from V and 7 bases from J, with 12 bases between. Germline assignment: CDR1 SGDLS and CDR2 YYNGEE. Full variable domain (outside the CDR3, taken from reference TRBV9 and TRBJ2-7): DSGVTQTPKHLITATGQRVTLRCSPRSGDLSVYWYQQSLDQGLQFLIQYYNGEERAKGNILERFSAQQFPDLHSELNLSSLELGDSALYFCASSVLSTDEQYFGPGTRLTVT.

The chain recombines TRBV19 with TRBJ1-1; 9 bases line up with TRBD1. Per germline, CDR1 LNHDA and CDR2 SQIVND (reference sequence). This CDR3 contains 14 residues. Trimming took 5 bases from V and 10 from J; bases not matched to a gene: 11. The CDR3 here is CASSSWDRAVGAFF. The CDR3, as DNA: TGTGCCAGTAGTTCGTGGGACAGGGCTGTCGGAGCTTTCTTT.

This chain uses TRBV5-1 with TRBJ2-3, with D uncertain. This CDR3 region has 12 residues. V gave up 1 base and J gave up 6 bases, with 6 bases separating them. Germline values: CDR1 SGHRS, CDR2 YFSETQ. The CDR3 bases are TGCGCCAGCAGCTTGACCGGGGATACGCAGTATTTT. Its protein is CASSLTGDTQYF.

This sequence joins TRBV2 and TRBJ2-3; TRBD2 might be the D (6 bases). The V gene lost 7 bases and the J gene lost 1 base, with 15 bases spanning the gap. CDR1 and CDR2 (germline): SNHLY, FYNNEI. The CDR3 consists of 15 residues. The CDR3: CASTARDLRTDTQYF. CDR3 sequence (DNA): TGTGCCAGCACGGCAAGGGACTTGCGCACAGATACGCAGTATTTT.

CDR3 in DNA: TGCGCCAGCAGTGAGACTCGCACAGATACGCAGTATTTT. This translates into CASSETRTDTQYF. V and J are TRBV10-1 and TRBJ2-3; no firm D call. Deletions cut 2 bases from V and 1 base from J, with 4 bases between. CDR3 size: 13 residues. Germline V lookup: CDR1 WNHNN, CDR2 SYGVQD (reference sequence).

Note on this clone: One end of the junction varies from germline; a read error may be responsible. The genes are TRBV20-1 and TRBJ2-7, with 11 bases identical to TRBD2. The CDR3 runs 11 residues. CDR1 is DFQATT and CDR2 is SNEGSKA in the germline V gene (reference sequence). In DNA form, the CDR3 reads TGTAGCGGGAGGGCCGCCTACGAGCAGTACTTC. Protein: CSGRAAYEQYF.

The table lists this clone with a count of one. The gene calls are TRBV27 and TRBJ2-1, with D possibly TRBD2 on 6 matching bases. CDR3 length: 14 residues. Per the germline V gene, CDR1 is MNHEY and CDR2 is SMNVEV (reference sequence). V was pared by 8 bases and J by 6 bases, with 17 bases between. CDR3 in DNA: TGTGCCAGCTCACTGACGGGGGTTGGCAATGAGCAGTTCTTC. This codes for CASSLTGVGNEQFF.

The rearrangement uses TRBV4-1 and TRBJ1-4; D uncertain. Germline CDR1 MGHRA, CDR2 YSYEKL. The germline V and J ends were trimmed by 0 bases and 12 bases, with 14 bases remaining between them. This CDR3 comprises 14 residues. CDR3 amino acids: CASSQDIGSGELFF. The CDR3 coding sequence is TGCGCCAGCAGCCAAGATATAGGGTCCGGGGAACTGTTTTTT.

The CDR3 coding sequence is TGCAGCGTTGACGGGGGTCAGGCGGGGGGGCAGCAGTACTTC. Its protein is CSVDGGQAGGQQYF. The chain uses TRBV29-1 and TRBJ2-7; 9 bases line up with TRBD2. Trimming removed 3 bases from V and 8 bases from J; junction bases left unmatched: 11. CDR3 length: 14 residues. Per the germline V gene, CDR1 is SQVTM and CDR2 is ANQGSEA.

The chain carries TRBV9 and TRBJ1-6; a weak D match, TRBD1 (6 bases). CDR1 and CDR2 from the germline V gene are SGDLS and YYNGEE. This CDR3 has 15 residues. Trimming pared 3 bases from V and 8 bases from J, leaving 15 bases between. The CDR3 bases are TGTGCCAGCAGCGCACGGGACAACGGGGATTCACCCCTCCACTTT. This sequence encodes CASSARDNGDSPLHF.

The DNA for the CDR3 is TGTGCCAGCAGCGTAGCTCAGATGAACACTGAAGCTTTCTTT. The encoded protein is CASSVAQMNTEAFF. The J gene is TRBJ1-1, the V gene TRBV9; the D is unclear. Germline assignment: CDR1 SGDLS and CDR2 YYNGEE. Trimming left V 0 bases short and J 0 bases short, with 6 bases between. This CDR3 is built from 14 residues.

The chain is built from TRBV5-1 and TRBJ2-5, with 8 bases that match TRBD2. With 2 bases clipped from V and 5 bases from J, the junction kept 11 bases outside the gene matches. This CDR3 has 16 amino acids. From germline, CDR1 is SGHRS and CDR2 YFSETQ. In DNA form, the CDR3 reads TGCGCCAGCAGCTTCCTACTACTAGCGGACCGGGAGACCCAGTACTTC. Amino acids: CASSFLLLADRETQYF.

This clone was seen only once. The chain combines TRBV30 with TRBJ2-1; 8 bases agree with TRBD2. Unmatched junction bases numbered 7, after V lost 0 bases and J lost 3 bases. Germline V CDR1 and CDR2: GTSNPN, SVGIG (reference sequence). The CDR3 is 16 residues long. The CDR3 DNA reads TGTGCCTGGAGTGTACTAGTAGCGGGAAGCTACAATGAGCAGTTCTTC. As protein: CAWSVLVAGSYNEQFF.

The rearrangement joins TRBV9 to TRBJ1-1, with D unresolved. The germline V gene encodes CDR1 SGDLS and CDR2 YYNGEE. The V and J ends lost 4 bases and 4 bases respectively, with 14 bases between them. The CDR3 is 14 amino acids. Here the CDR3 reads CASSPRGMGTEAFF. CDR3 nucleotides: TGTGCCAGCAGCCCTCGCGGGATGGGCACTGAAGCTTTCTTT.

The CDR3 is CASSLQGAYNEQFF. The CDR3 bases are TGTGCCAGCAGCTTACAGGGGGCATACAATGAGCAGTTCTTC. V gene TRBV5-6 combines with J gene TRBJ2-1; 9 positions agree with TRBD1. Germline V gene lookup returns CDR1 SGHDT and CDR2 YYEEEE. The length of the CDR3 is 14 residues. The junction had 1 base not matched to a gene; V was cut back by 2 bases and J by 4 bases.

The chain combines TRBV6-5 with TRBJ1-5; D perhaps matches TRBD1 (5 bases). Looked up from germline, CDR1 is MNHEY and CDR2 is SVGAGI. The CDR3 sequence is 15 residues long. V lost 6 bases, J lost 1 base, and 13 bases lay in between. The CDR3 DNA sequence: TGTGCCAGCAGCCTCGAAGCAGGGAGCAATCAGCCCCAGCATTTT. This gives the protein CASSLEAGSNQPQHF.

The genes are TRBV5-1 and TRBJ1-1; D is perhaps TRBD1 (6 bases). CDR3 size: 14 residues. Germline assignment: CDR1 SGHRS and CDR2 YFSETQ. V was pared by 3 bases and J by 2 bases, with 11 bases between. This CDR3 reads CASSWAGTNTEAFF. The CDR3 DNA follows: TGCGCCAGCAGCTGGGCTGGGACAAACACTGAAGCTTTCTTT. The complete variable domain, with remaining parts taken from reference TRBV5-1 and TRBJ1-1, reads KAGVTQTPRYLIKTRGQQVTLSCSPISGHRSVSWYQQTPGQGLQFLFEYFSETQRNKGNFPGRFSGRQFSNSRSEMNVSTLELGDSALYLCASSWAGTNTEAFFGQGTRLTVV.

The chain recombines TRBV7-9 with TRBJ1-6; 7 positions match TRBD1. With V trimmed by 11 bases and J by 6 bases, 13 bases remained unmatched. The germline V gene has CDR1 SEHNR and CDR2 FQNEAQ (reference sequence). This CDR3 contains 15 residues. For the CDR3, the DNA is TGTGCCGTACAGGGGAGAGAGGGCCTTAATTCACCCCTCCACTTT. This translates into CAVQGREGLNSPLHF.

The table lists this clone with a count of one. CDR3 residues: CASSQEGGATNTGELFF. CDR3 sequence (DNA): TGCGCCAGCAGCCAAGAGGGGGGGGCGACGAACACCGGGGAGCTGTTTTTT. This chain joins TRBV4-1 and TRBJ2-2; D possibly corresponds to TRBD2 (7 bases). Germline lookup yields CDR1 MGHRA and CDR2 YSYEKL. This CDR3 spans 17 amino acids. V dropped 0 bases and J dropped 0 bases, with 11 bases sitting between them.

Concerning this clone itself: The same CDR3 arises from other DNA sequences in this sample as well. V usage is TRBV5-1 and J usage is TRBJ1-2; D may be TRBD1 (6 bases). The ends were cut back, 2 bases at V and 3 bases at J, with 8 bases in the middle. This CDR3 region has 13 residues. Per germline, CDR1 SGHRS and CDR2 YFSETQ. The CDR3 DNA reads TGCGCCAGCAGCTTAGAGGGGGACTATGGCTACACCTTC. This codes for CASSLEGDYGYTF.

Concerning this clone itself: Additional DNA sequences in this sample encode the identical CDR3. The chain couples TRBV27 to TRBJ1-6, with 10 nucleotides matching TRBD1. The J segment lost 8 bases and the V segment lost 6 bases, leaving 4 bases of the junction unmatched. The CDR3 is 14 amino acids. The germline V gene encodes CDR1 MNHEY and CDR2 SMNVEV (reference sequence). The chain's CDR3 is CASSRDRGYSPLHF. As DNA, the CDR3 is TGTGCCAGCAGCAGGGACAGGGGATATTCACCCCTCCACTTT.

V is TRBV28 and J is TRBJ1-1, with D maybe TRBD1 (5 bases). This CDR3 has 17 residues. Between the trimmed V and J ends, which lost 5 bases and 0 bases, there was a span of 19 bases. Germline CDR1 reads MDHEN; CDR2 reads SYDVKM. The CDR3: CASSPSPGELLNTEAFF. Here the CDR3 DNA reads TGTGCCAGCAGTCCCTCTCCGGGGGAGCTTCTGAACACTGAAGCTTTCTTT.

The chain joins TRBV4-1 to TRBJ2-1; TRBD2 agrees at 14 bases. This CDR3 is 19 amino acids long. Per the germline V gene, CDR1 is MGHRA and CDR2 is YSYEKL. After removal of 1 base from V and 4 bases from J, the junction contained 9 bases not matched to a gene. The CDR3 sequence is CASSQAAGTSGGRYNEQFF. The CDR3 region has the DNA TGCGCCAGCAGCCAAGCCGCCGGGACTAGCGGGGGCCGTTACAATGAGCAGTTCTTC.

This clone was recorded a few times. The genes are TRBV27 and TRBJ1-5; 7 bases map to TRBD1. This CDR3 comprises 16 residues. V lost 5 bases and J lost 0; bases outside the gene matches: 7. Germline CDR1 is MNHEY and CDR2 is SMNVEV (reference sequence). CDR3 residues: CASSPTGTVSNQPQHF. In DNA form, the CDR3 reads TGTGCCAGCAGTCCCACCGGGACAGTTAGCAATCAGCCCCAGCATTTT.

A remark on this clone: Its ends do not fully match the called genes, so a read error is possible. This chain connects TRBV27 to TRBJ2-3, with a weak D call TRBD1 (6 bases). The CDR3 is 15 residues long. CDR1 and CDR2 from the germline V gene are MNHEY and SMNVEV (reference sequence). The CDR3 sequence: CASSIWDTSTDTQYF. As DNA, the CDR3 is TGCGCCAGCAGTATATGGGACACTAGCACAGATACGCAGTATTTT.

This clone showed up just a few times. The chain links TRBV14 to TRBJ1-2; D gene uncertain. The CDR3 is 13 amino acids. Trimming left V 1 base short and J 3 bases short, with 6 bases between. Germline lookup yields CDR1 SGHDN and CDR2 FVKESK. CDR3 nucleotide sequence: TGTGCCAGCAGCCAAGGAGGTGACTATGGCTACACCTTC. Its translation: CASSQGGDYGYTF.

The V and J genes are TRBV4-1 and TRBJ1-1; 7 nucleotides line up with TRBD1. Germline CDR1 is MGHRA and CDR2 is YSYEKL. There are 13 residues in the CDR3. V was pared by 5 bases and J by 5 bases, with 5 bases of the junction left unmatched. The DNA for the CDR3 is TGCGCCAGCAGCTCAGGGGGTGCTACTGAAGCTTTCTTT. It yields the protein CASSSGGATEAFF.

This chain joins TRBV4-1 and TRBJ1-2; possibly TRBD1 for D (6 bases). Germline-derived CDR1 and CDR2 are MGHRA and YSYEKL. The CDR3 extends over 16 amino acids. Trimming removed 3 bases at V and 4 bases at J, with 18 bases between. Here the CDR3 DNA reads TGCGCCAGCAGCCATGTTCGGGACACAAACTTCTATGGCTACACCTTC. It is translated as CASSHVRDTNFYGYTF.